The source of this T cell receptor beta chain is a study of T cell responses to AZD1222 COVID-19 vaccine. Per germline, CDR1 MGHRA and CDR2 YSYEKL. Between the trimmed V and J ends, which lost 0 bases and 4 bases, there was a span of 15 bases. This CDR3 is built from 16 residues. Method: immunoSEQ multiplex PCR; TCRdb's copy keeps in-frame clones and lacks some. Of about 85,000 clones listed, 86% are singletons. The TCR originated in an adult in good health. The chain couples TRBV4-1 to TRBJ1-2, with D tentatively TRBD1 (6 bases). This specimen consisted of peripheral blood, obtained on day 0 of AZD1222 vaccination. The CDR3 nucleotides are TGCGCCAGCAGCCAAGAGGGCCAGGGGCTAGGCTATGGCTACACCTTC. This gives the protein CASSQEGQGLGYGYTF.